This T cell receptor beta chain emerged from a study of regulatory T cells in long-lasting Graves disease. Study-level background: Persistent Graves' disease required over 5 years of antithyroid drugs and positive TSH receptor antibodies.

At least ten counts were recorded for this clonotype. Its antigen is still unknown. The time point denotes: persistent/refractory GD, antithyroid drugs over 5 years with positive TRAb. Extracted RNA from PBMCs served as the source of the TCR library. V lost 2 bases, J lost 7 bases, and 14 bases stayed unmatched. Germline CDR1 MDHEN, CDR2 SYDVKM. CDR3 length: 18 residues. Regarding the study as a whole: Persistent disease preferred TRBV28, TRBJ1-2 and TRBJ2-5. Sharing of public clonotypes was greater in persistent patients (under 3,000) than in new patients (fewer than 1,000). Lower TCR diversity was seen in persistent Graves' patients than in newly diagnosed ones.

For TCR beta, libraries came from iRepertoire HTBI primers and Arm-PCR of CDR3 regions. TCRdb recomputed calls from the multiplex PCR reads with MiXCR, one row per CDR3 protein. The data contain fewer than 450,000 distinct CDR3 sequences, around 20% of them seen just once; the ten biggest clones take up about a quarter. The gene calls are TRBV28 and TRBJ1-6; 7 bases agree with TRBD1. The sequence derives from a female donor with Graves disease. The specimen was peripheral blood mononuclear cells (PBMCs), collected when the disease was refractory, from a patient treated with antithyroid drugs. The CDR3 sequence: CASSLGFGSGTENSPLHF. CDR3 bases: TGTGCCAGCAGTTTAGGGTTTGGGTCCGGGACAGAAAATTCACCCCTCCACTTT.